Each of the 20 T cell receptor beta chains below was sequenced from the same sample in a study of post-analysis software for immune sequencing data. The study, taken as a whole, reports: Patients had higher frequencies than controls of roughly five TRBV segments, including TRBV5-6, TRBV5-1 and TRBV20-1.

Which antigens these TCRs recognize remains unknown. TCR beta cDNA libraries included unique molecular identifiers. TCRdb used MiXCR to reprocess the PCR reads, holding one entry per CDR3 protein. The table shows approximately 260,000 distinct CDR3 sequences, with about 38% occurring only once. The sample consisted of blood. The source of these receptors is a girl aged 5 to 17 with multiple sclerosis.

Note on this clonotype: This may come from a read error, since a much larger clone is one base off. The chain employs TRBV25-1 and TRBJ1-2; D may be TRBD1 (6 bases). The CDR3 is 15 amino acids. Per germline, CDR1 MGHDK and CDR2 SYGVNS. The V and J ends lost 1 base and 5 bases respectively, with 14 bases between them. The DNA of the CDR3 is TGTGCCAGCAGTGAATGGGGGGACAAGGGGTATGGCTACACCTTC. Translating gives CASSEWGDKGYGYTF.

At least ten counts were recorded for this clonotype. The CDR3 coding sequence is TGTGCCAGCAGCCCGGTGGGGCTAGCGGGAAGAGAGACCCAGTACTTC. The encoded protein is CASSPVGLAGRETQYF. The chain combines TRBV12-3 or TRBV12-4 with TRBJ2-5; the match to TRBD2 covers 9 bases. Trimming took 6 bases from V and 4 from J; bases not matched to a gene: 12. This CDR3 spans 16 amino acids.

In its sample, this clonotype was seen many times. The chain has TRBV5-6 and TRBJ2-1, with no clear D. The CDR3 spans 12 residues. Between the trimmed V and J ends, which lost 0 bases and 8 bases, there was a span of 6 bases. Looked up from germline, CDR1 is SGHDT and CDR2 is YYEEEE. CDR3 in amino acids: CASSLVGHEQFF. Here the CDR3 DNA reads TGTGCCAGCAGCTTGGTGGGTCATGAGCAGTTCTTC.

To note about this clonotype: A read error may be the cause here, since a much bigger clone is one base away. The chain joins TRBV2 to TRBJ2-1, with 15 nucleotides matching TRBD2. This CDR3 comprises 14 residues. CDR1 SNHLY and CDR2 FYNNEI come from the germline V gene. CDR3 residues: CATLGLAGGNGQFF. DNA for the CDR3: TGTGCCACCCTGGGACTAGCGGGGGGCAATGGGCAGTTCTTC.

Comment on this clonotype: A much more abundant neighbour one base away suggests this may be a read error. This chain uses TRBV10-3 with TRBJ2-5; D ambiguous. The end of the DNA fits TRBJ2-7 better, so the J call may be wrong. Germline V lookup: CDR1 ENHRY, CDR2 SYGVKD. This CDR3 has 12 residues. CDR3 in DNA: TGTGCCATCAGTGCGTCCCGAACCGAGCAGTACTTC. It encodes CAISASRTEQYF.

This sequence joins TRBV3-1 and TRBJ2-1, with 7 bases matching TRBD2. Trimming took 1 base from V and 3 from J; bases not matched to a gene: 9. The CDR3 is 17 amino acids. CDR1 and CDR2 from the germline V gene are LGHDT and YNNKEL (reference sequence). Written as DNA, the CDR3 is TGTGCCAGCAGCCAAGGGTCTGGGTCTAGCGGCTACAATGAGCAGTTCTTC. It yields the protein CASSQGSGSSGYNEQFF.

The rearrangement uses TRBV29-1 and TRBJ1-2; 12 nucleotides match TRBD1. The CDR3 has 13 residues. J was trimmed by 4 bases and V by 7 bases; bases with no gene match: 4. Germline CDR1 and CDR2: SQVTM and ANQGSEA. CDR3: CSAEGQGAYGYTF. The CDR3 coding sequence is TGCAGCGCAGAGGGACAGGGGGCCTATGGCTACACCTTC.

This clonotype was seen a handful of times. This chain joins TRBV5-1 and TRBJ1-1; possible D gene TRBD1, 6 bases. This CDR3 spans 13 amino acids. Trimming cost V 4 bases and J 5 bases, with 12 bases left between them. Germline values: CDR1 SGHRS, CDR2 YFSETQ. DNA for the CDR3: TGCGCCAGCAGCCCGCAGGGGAGGACTGAAGCTTTCTTT. It encodes CASSPQGRTEAFF.

This chain links TRBV5-1 with TRBJ1-6, with 9 bases identical to TRBD1. Looked up from germline, CDR1 is SGHRS and CDR2 is YFSETQ. The V and J ends lost 5 bases and 7 bases, in that order; junction bases with no gene match: 4. This CDR3 contains 14 residues. DNA for the CDR3: TGCGCCAGCAGTCACGGGACAGGGAATTCACCCCTCCACTTT. The encoded protein is CASSHGTGNSPLHF. Full variable domain (missing parts from reference TRBV5-1 and TRBJ1-6): KAGVTQTPRYLIKTRGQQVTLSCSPISGHRSVSWYQQTPGQGLQFLFEYFSETQRNKGNFPGRFSGRQFSNSRSEMNVSTLELGDSALYLCASSHGTGNSPLHFGNGTRLTVT.

Note on this clonotype: A junction end diverges from the germline sequence, so it may reflect a read error. The chain combines TRBV27 with TRBJ2-5; D remains ambiguous. The CDR3 spans 12 residues. The germline V gene has CDR1 MNHEY and CDR2 SMNVEV (reference sequence). The DNA for the CDR3 is TGTGCCTGCAGTTTTCGTGGAGAGACCCAGTACTTC. It is translated as CACSFRGETQYF.

This clonotype has only a few counts. J is TRBJ1-5 and V is TRBV5-5; D possibly corresponds to TRBD1 (5 bases). Germline V gene data show CDR1 as SGHKS and CDR2 as YYEKEE (reference sequence). The ends were cut back, 0 bases at V and 4 bases at J, with 11 bases in the middle. This CDR3 is 15 amino acids long. In DNA form, the CDR3 reads TGTGCCAGCAGCTTGGCCACGGCAGGGAATCAGCCCCAGCATTTT. It translates to CASSLATAGNQPQHF.

This clonotype has a count of ten or more. The J gene is TRBJ2-3, the V gene TRBV7-6; D ambiguous. The CDR3 runs 12 residues. Trimming took 5 bases from V and 5 from J, leaving 8 bases between them. Germline V lookup: CDR1 SGHVS, CDR2 FNYEAQ. This CDR3 reads CASSPLEDTQYF. CDR3 DNA sequence: TGTGCCAGCAGCCCTCTGGAAGATACGCAGTATTTT.

This clonotype was recorded at least ten times. The chain combines TRBV5-1 with TRBJ1-2, with TRBD1 matching over 7 bases. This CDR3 contains 13 residues. Germline V gives CDR1 SGHRS, CDR2 YFSETQ. The V gene end was trimmed by 0 bases and the J gene end by 8 bases; junction bases not matched to a gene: 4. DNA for the CDR3: TGCGCCAGCAGCTTGGAGACAGGGACCGGCTACACCTTC. This encodes CASSLETGTGYTF.

This clonotype showed up many times. The chain recombines TRBV28 with TRBJ2-1; 13 bases align to TRBD2. The germline V gene has CDR1 MDHEN and CDR2 SYDVKM. CDR3 length: 15 residues. Trimming at V came to 5 bases and at J to 3 bases, leaving 1 base not matched to a gene. The CDR3 region is CASSRTSGGYNEQFF. In DNA form, the CDR3 reads TGTGCCAGCAGTCGGACTAGCGGGGGCTACAATGAGCAGTTCTTC.

This clonotype occurred a few times. This chain uses TRBV2 with TRBJ1-2; D gene unclear. The CDR3 consists of 11 residues. CDR1 and CDR2 from the germline V gene are SNHLY and FYNNEI. Trimming cost V 6 bases and J 4 bases, with 6 bases left between them. In DNA, the CDR3 is TGTGCCAGCAGGGAGGGCTATGGCTACACCTTC. Its protein is CASREGYGYTF.

As to this clonotype: Being one base from a much bigger clone, this may be a read error. The rearrangement uses TRBV2 and TRBJ2-5; D uncertain. With 4 bases removed from V and 11 bases from J, the gap between germline ends came to 14 bases. CDR3 size: 12 residues. CDR1 and CDR2 (germline): SNHLY, FYNNEI. This chain's CDR3 is CASSVIGIEQYF. The CDR3 DNA is TGTGCCAGCAGTGTCATAGGGATTGAGCAGTACTTC.

This clonotype was counted many times. This chain joins TRBV7-9 and TRBJ1-5, with TRBD1 matching 7 bases. Germline CDR1 reads SEHNR; CDR2 reads FQNEAQ (reference sequence). The V and J ends lost 4 bases and 2 bases, in that order; junction bases with no gene match: 5. The CDR3 is made up of 15 amino acids. CDR3 sequence (DNA): TGTGCCAGCAGCTCCACAGGGGTGGGCAATCAGCCCCAGCATTTT. This translates into CASSSTGVGNQPQHF.

V is TRBV6-2 or TRBV6-3 and J is TRBJ2-4; the match to TRBD2 covers 7 bases. The J call may be incorrect, as the DNA end agrees better with TRBJ2-7. CDR1 is MNHEY, CDR2 SVGEGT, per germline. This CDR3 has 18 residues. For the CDR3, the DNA is TGTGCCAGCAGCCAAAGCAGCCCTAGCCGCCTCGGACTAGACGAGCAGTACTTC. Its protein product is CASSQSSPSRLGLDEQYF.

This clonotype was found many times. This chain links TRBV7-6 with TRBJ1-6, with TRBD1 matching over 8 bases. Per germline, CDR1 SGHVS and CDR2 FNYEAQ. The CDR3 totals 15 residues. J was trimmed by 10 bases and V by 4 bases; bases with no gene match: 9. CDR3 DNA: TGTGCCAGCAGCTCCACCGGGACAGGCAACTCACCCCTCCACTTT. Its protein is CASSSTGTGNSPLHF.

V usage is TRBV4-1 and J usage is TRBJ2-2, with D possibly matching TRBD2 (5 bases). Germline assignment: CDR1 MGHRA and CDR2 YSYEKL. The ends were cut back, 3 bases at V and 6 bases at J, with 11 bases in the middle. This CDR3 region has 14 residues. CDR3 bases: TGCGCCAGCAGCCATACTAGTTCTGCCGGGGAGCTGTTTTTT. Residues: CASSHTSSAGELFF.